Listed here are 32 T cell receptor beta chains from one sample, sequenced in a study of blood T cell repertoires in COVID-19. Here immunoSEQ multiplex PCR was the method, and the copy in TCRdb shows in-frame clones only, minus some. The data hold approximately 340,000 clones, with about 83% observed a single time. Input material: peripheral blood. The receptors come from a man in his thirties or forties with active or convalescent COVID-19.

This sequence joins TRBV7-2 and TRBJ1-2, with D possibly TRBD1 on 5 matching bases. Deletions cut 4 bases from V and 4 bases from J, with 19 bases between. Germline CDR1 SGHTA, CDR2 FQGNSA. The CDR3 loop spans 16 amino acids. The CDR3: CASSSQTALEGYGYTF. CDR3 in DNA: TGTGCCAGCAGCTCTCAGACAGCCCTCGAAGGCTATGGCTACACCTTC.

The rearrangement joins TRBV5-6 to TRBJ1-1, with D unclear. Deletions cut 4 bases from V and 2 bases from J, with 15 bases between. The CDR3 covers 15 residues. Per germline, CDR1 SGHDT and CDR2 YYEEEE. CDR3 in amino acids: CASSLGTLFNTEAFF. For the CDR3, the DNA is TGTGCCAGCAGCCTAGGAACCTTGTTTAACACTGAAGCTTTCTTT.

The V call is TRBV30, the J call TRBJ2-2; possible D gene TRBD1, 5 bases. Germline CDR1 GTSNPN, CDR2 SVGIG (reference sequence). The CDR3 has 14 residues. V lost 7 bases, J lost 2 bases, and 14 bases lay in between. CDR3 nucleotide sequence: TGTGCCTCCCCACCCGACAGAAACACCGGGGAGCTGTTTTTT. Amino acids: CASPPDRNTGELFF.

The chain uses TRBV5-1 and TRBJ1-2; TRBD1 might be the D (5 bases). CDR1 is SGHRS, CDR2 YFSETQ, per germline. The CDR3 has 14 amino acids. V lost 6 bases to trimming and J lost 6 bases, with 18 bases between them. In DNA, the CDR3 is TGCGCCAGCACCCAGTGGGGGGTAGCGGATGGCTACACCTTC. This translates into CASTQWGVADGYTF.

The chain has TRBV29-1 and TRBJ2-1; the D gene is possibly TRBD2 (6 bases). Trimming took off 4 bases at V and 3 bases at J, with 13 bases between the two ends. The CDR3 contains 14 residues. Per the germline V gene, CDR1 is SQVTM and CDR2 is ANQGSEA. The CDR3 DNA follows: TGCAGCGTTGTCGGGCTAGCGCACTACAATGAGCAGTTCTTC. It translates to CSVVGLAHYNEQFF.

The CDR3 region is CASSQVPQQVPNTGELFF. DNA for the CDR3: TGTGCCAGCAGCCAAGTCCCCCAACAGGTCCCGAACACCGGGGAGCTGTTTTTT. This rearrangement joins TRBV3-1 (or the pseudogene TRBV3-2) to TRBJ2-2, with a tentative D call TRBD1 (5 bases). The V gene lost 1 base and the J gene lost 0 bases, with 15 bases spanning the gap. CDR3 size: 18 residues. CDR1 is LGHDT, CDR2 YNNKEL, per germline (reference sequence).

The sample holds a few counts of this clone. The CDR3 DNA reads TGTGCCAGCAGCTCAACAGTGAACACTGAAGCTTTCTTT. Translated: CASSSTVNTEAFF. The genes are TRBV5-5 and TRBJ1-1, with D unresolved. Trimming took 3 bases from V and 0 from J, leaving 6 bases between them. CDR3 length: 13 amino acids. CDR1 is SGHKS, CDR2 YYEKEE, per germline (reference sequence).

This chain joins TRBV18 and TRBJ2-3, with 10 bases that match TRBD2. CDR1 is KGHSH, CDR2 LQKENI, per germline. Trimming at V came to 4 bases and at J to 5 bases, leaving 6 bases not matched to a gene. The CDR3 has 15 residues. The CDR3 loop is CASSLLAGGQDTQYF. DNA of the CDR3: TGTGCCAGCTCACTATTAGCGGGAGGACAAGATACGCAGTATTTT.

This chain uses TRBV9 with TRBJ2-2; D is possibly TRBD2 (5 bases). CDR1 and CDR2 from the germline V gene are SGDLS and YYNGEE. The CDR3 is 14 amino acids. V shed 3 bases and J shed 4 bases, with 10 bases lying between them. The CDR3 loop is CASSGSAGTGELFF. CDR3 DNA sequence: TGTGCCAGCAGCGGTAGCGCGGGCACCGGGGAGCTGTTTTTT. Full variable domain (missing parts from reference TRBV9 and TRBJ2-2): DSGVTQTPKHLITATGQRVTLRCSPRSGDLSVYWYQQSLDQGLQFLIQYYNGEERAKGNILERFSAQQFPDLHSELNLSSLELGDSALYFCASSGSAGTGELFFGEGSRLTVL.

This clone has only one observation. The gene calls are TRBV25-1 and TRBJ1-6; 10 nucleotides match TRBD1. The CDR3 sequence is 15 residues long. Per germline, CDR1 MGHDK and CDR2 SYGVNS. The J segment lost 6 bases and the V segment lost 3 bases, leaving 2 bases of the junction unmatched. In DNA, the CDR3 is TGTGCCAGCAGTGATTGGACAGGGGGTAATTCACCCCTCCACTTT. Its protein product is CASSDWTGGNSPLHF.

The chain recombines TRBV19 with TRBJ2-1, with 9 nucleotides matching TRBD2. The germline V gene has CDR1 LNHDA and CDR2 SQIVND (reference sequence). There are 15 residues in the CDR3. V shed 2 bases and J 8 bases; nucleotides not matched to a gene: 7. The DNA of the CDR3 is TGTGCCAGTAGTATACGGGCGGGAGGGCCTTATGAGCAGTTCTTC. It specifies CASSIRAGGPYEQFF.

V usage is TRBV20-1 and J usage is TRBJ2-3; 9 bases line up with TRBD2. The CDR3 is 15 amino acids. Unmatched junction bases numbered 5, after V lost 3 bases and J lost 1 base. Per germline, CDR1 DFQATT and CDR2 SNEGSKA (reference sequence). CDR3: CSASRAGGRTDTQYF. CDR3 in DNA: TGCAGTGCTAGTAGAGCGGGAGGCCGCACAGATACGCAGTATTTT.

V and J are TRBV11-2 and TRBJ2-7; 10 bases are a match to TRBD1. Trimming at V came to 1 base and at J to 3 bases, leaving 3 bases not matched to a gene. CDR1 is SGHAT, CDR2 FQNNGV, per germline. The CDR3 is 15 residues long. The CDR3 is CASSLGTGGGYEQYF. In DNA, the CDR3 is TGTGCCAGCAGCTTAGGGACAGGGGGAGGCTACGAGCAGTACTTC.

The chain uses TRBV6-6 and TRBJ2-5; D may be TRBD2 (7 bases). This CDR3 spans 16 amino acids. The V and J ends lost 2 bases and 2 bases respectively, with 15 bases between them. The germline V gene encodes CDR1 MNHNY and CDR2 SVGAGI (reference sequence). In DNA form, the CDR3 reads TGTGCCAGCAGTTACGGCGGGGGCACCTATCAAGAGACCCAGTACTTC. Amino acid sequence: CASSYGGGTYQETQYF.

The CDR3 coding sequence is TGTGCCAGCAGTTACTCCCAAGCCAAAAACATTCAGTACTTC. Its translation: CASSYSQAKNIQYF. V usage is TRBV6-5 and J usage is TRBJ2-4, with unresolved D. The V end was cut by 0 bases, the J end by 0 bases, with 3 bases between. CDR1 and CDR2 from the germline V gene are MNHEY and SVGAGI. The CDR3 consists of 14 residues.

This clone was seen more than once but under ten times. This chain uses TRBV2 with TRBJ1-5, with D possibly being TRBD1 (6 bases). The CDR3 is 15 amino acids. CDR1 and CDR2 from the germline V gene are SNHLY and FYNNEI. V gave up 6 bases and J gave up 0 bases, with 12 bases separating them. Here the CDR3 DNA reads TGTGCCAGCAGCTCCACAGGGTATAGCAATCAGCCCCAGCATTTT. Translated: CASSSTGYSNQPQHF.

V usage is TRBV5-6 and J usage is TRBJ2-5; D is possibly TRBD2 (6 bases). The CDR3 loop spans 13 amino acids. Germline lookup yields CDR1 SGHDT and CDR2 YYEEEE. Trimming left V 2 bases short and J 3 bases short, with 8 bases between. The DNA of the CDR3 is TGTGCCAGCAGCTTTGGCGGGGAAGAGACCCAGTACTTC. Protein: CASSFGGEETQYF.

The chain links TRBV19 to TRBJ2-1; no reliable D call. The V end was cut by 3 bases, the J end by 7 bases, with 7 bases between. The V gene's germline CDR1 is LNHDA and CDR2 SQIVND (reference sequence). The CDR3 has 12 amino acids. Here the CDR3 reads CASSIGSNEQFF. CDR3 in DNA: TGTGCCAGTAGTATCGGGTCGAATGAGCAGTTCTTC.

V gene TRBV6-2 or TRBV6-3 combines with J gene TRBJ2-7; no clear D. The length of the CDR3 is 13 residues. Germline assignment: CDR1 MNHEY and CDR2 SVGEGT. Trimming took off 2 bases at V and 2 bases at J, with 7 bases between the two ends. CDR3 sequence: CASSYPVTYEQYF. The CDR3 DNA sequence: TGTGCCAGCAGTTACCCAGTTACCTACGAGCAGTACTTC.

The J gene is TRBJ1-6, the V gene TRBV27, with 7 bases lining up with TRBD1. Germline assignment: CDR1 MNHEY and CDR2 SMNVEV (reference sequence). The CDR3 runs to 14 residues. V lost 3 bases, J lost 5 bases, and 1 base stayed unmatched. CDR3 sequence: CASSFRGNNSPLHF. Written as DNA, the CDR3 is TGTGCCAGCAGTTTCAGGGGGAATAATTCACCCCTCCACTTT.

The J gene is TRBJ2-1, the V gene TRBV29-1; 8 bases agree with TRBD2. The trim removed 1 base at V and 8 bases at J, leaving 10 bases unmatched. CDR3 length: 15 residues. Germline CDR1 is SQVTM and CDR2 is ANQGSEA. CDR3 loop: CSVEGVSGSGYEQFF. The CDR3 DNA reads as TGCAGCGTTGAAGGGGTCAGCGGGAGTGGGTATGAGCAGTTCTTC.

This clone has just a few counts. The rearrangement joins TRBV5-6 to TRBJ2-1; TRBD2 matches 7 bases. The CDR3 totals 17 residues. Trimming at V came to 5 bases and at J to 0 bases, leaving 11 bases not matched to a gene. Germline V gives CDR1 SGHDT, CDR2 YYEEEE. In DNA form, the CDR3 reads TGTGCCAGCAGTCCAGAACTAGCGCCGAGCTCCTACAATGAGCAGTTCTTC. Its translation is CASSPELAPSSYNEQFF.

V is TRBV6-2 or TRBV6-3 and J is TRBJ1-6; 12 bases line up with TRBD1. Trimming cost V 2 bases and J 10 bases; bases outside gene matches: 9. From germline, CDR1 is MNHEY and CDR2 SVGEGT. The CDR3 is 17 amino acids. The DNA of the CDR3 is TGTGCCAGCAGTTACCGGGGGGGACAGGGGGCACGGTCACCCCTCCACTTT. Translation: CASSYRGGQGARSPLHF.

This clone was seen once. The gene calls are TRBV6-7 and TRBJ2-3; D is uncertain. TRBV6-7 is an ORF, and what it does is uncertain. The CDR3 has 18 residues. V lost 0 bases to trimming and J lost 0 bases, with 16 bases between them. This CDR3 is CASSYSIFYRSSTDTQYF. In DNA, the CDR3 is TGTGCCAGCAGTTACTCGATTTTCTACCGCTCCAGCACAGATACGCAGTATTTT.

The chain couples TRBV4-1 to TRBJ2-1, with TRBD2 as a possible D gene (5 bases). V gave up 3 bases and J gave up 0 bases, with 12 bases separating them. Germline CDR1 reads MGHRA; CDR2 reads YSYEKL. There are 16 residues in the CDR3. The CDR3 spells CASSHRTLDSYNEQFF. CDR3 DNA sequence: TGCGCCAGCAGCCACAGGACTCTAGACTCCTACAATGAGCAGTTCTTC.

Here the CDR3 reads CASSEGANGYTF. In nucleotides, the CDR3 is TGTGCCAGCAGTGAGGGGGCTAATGGCTACACCTTC. The chain couples TRBV2 to TRBJ1-2; D might be TRBD1 (6 bases). CDR1 is SNHLY, CDR2 FYNNEI, per germline. V was shortened by 3 bases and J by 6 bases, with 8 bases between the two germline ends. CDR3 length equals 12 residues.

This chain uses TRBV13 with TRBJ1-2; maybe TRBD1 (5 bases). Germline V gene lookup returns CDR1 PRHDT and CDR2 FYEKMQ (reference sequence). V was clipped by 5 bases and J by 7 bases, with 20 bases between them. The CDR3 is made up of 15 amino acids. The CDR3: CASSQGLPVGFGYTF. DNA of the CDR3: TGTGCCAGCAGCCAGGGACTCCCGGTGGGGTTTGGCTACACCTTC.

This sequence joins TRBV10-1 and TRBJ1-5, with D possibly matching TRBD1 (6 bases). The CDR3 consists of 16 residues. V was trimmed by 3 bases and J by 8 bases, leaving 20 bases between them. CDR1 WNHNN and CDR2 SYGVQD come from the germline V gene (reference sequence). CDR3: CASSDRTASRVEPQHF. CDR3 DNA sequence: TGCGCCAGCAGTGACCGGACAGCCTCGCGGGTTGAGCCCCAGCATTTT.

This clone was observed once. This rearrangement joins TRBV18 to TRBJ2-1; the D gene is possibly TRBD2 (5 bases). Germline-derived CDR1 and CDR2 are KGHSH and LQKENI. The CDR3 consists of 14 residues. V lost 4 bases and J 3 bases, leaving 10 bases between the germline ends. The CDR3 here is CASSLNGVYNEQFF. The CDR3, as DNA: TGTGCCAGCTCACTCAACGGGGTCTACAATGAGCAGTTCTTC.

This clone occurred a few times. The chain joins TRBV11-2 to TRBJ1-6; 8 bases map to TRBD1. V trimming: 5 bases; J trimming: 9 bases; junction bases outside the gene matches: 12. Looked up from germline, CDR1 is SGHAT and CDR2 is FQNNGV. This CDR3 has 16 amino acids. CDR3 region: CASSLQGARVGSPLHF. The CDR3 bases are TGTGCCAGCAGCCTTCAGGGGGCGAGGGTGGGTTCACCCCTCCACTTT.

The chain employs TRBV29-1 and TRBJ2-2; D is possibly TRBD1 (6 bases). CDR1 and CDR2 from the germline V gene are SQVTM and ANQGSEA. There are 14 residues in the CDR3. The germline V and J ends were trimmed by 4 bases and 6 bases, with 15 bases remaining between them. CDR3 nucleotide sequence: TGCAGCGTTGCCTCAGGGGCGAGCCCCGGGGAGCTGTTTTTT. This encodes CSVASGASPGELFF.

The chain carries TRBV2 and TRBJ2-2, with D possibly TRBD1 on 7 matching bases. Trimming took 3 bases from V and 4 from J, leaving 12 bases between them. The CDR3 sequence is 15 residues long. Germline V gene lookup returns CDR1 SNHLY and CDR2 FYNNEI. For the CDR3, the DNA is TGTGCCAGCAGTGAGGAGGGGGCGATCACCGGGGAGCTGTTTTTT. This sequence encodes CASSEEGAITGELFF. Supplemented by reference TRBV2 and TRBJ2-2, the full variable domain reads EPEVTQTPSHQVTQMGQEVILRCVPISNHLYFYWYRQILGQKVEFLVSFYNNEISEKSEIFDDQFSVERPDGSNFTLKIRSTKLEDSAMYFCASSEEGAITGELFFGEGSRLTVL.